This T cell receptor (beta chain) came from a study of CD8+ T cells in alopecia areata. Treatment of the sample: oral pan-JAK inhibitor, 5-10 mg twice daily. CDR3 length: 13 residues. CDR1 and CDR2 (germline): MNHEY, SMNVEV (reference sequence). Trimming stripped 2 bases from V and 4 bases from J, with 6 bases between. Sequencing relied on a cDNA template that was reverse transcribed from extracted RNA. Repertoires were generated with immunoSEQ multiplex PCR, while TCRdb's copy carries only in-frame clones and drops some. The profile shows more than 90,000 clones, just under 60% of them singletons. Whole-study findings and limits: An increase in clonality over normal scalp was evident in lesional scalp, especially alopecia totalis/universalis. Although TCR sharing was seen in mice, sharing across patients was less clear, possibly for HLA-related reasons.

For this clone: Its specificity is unknown.

Here the sequenced sample was CD8+ T cells sorted from blood, taken at roughly week 58, from a patient treated with tofacitinib. V usage is TRBV27 and J usage is TRBJ2-1; D call uncertain. The TCR comes from a human donor with alopecia areata. CDR3 in DNA: TGTGCCAGCAGTTTAACAGAGTACAATGAGCAGTTCTTC. Translation: CASSLTEYNEQFF.